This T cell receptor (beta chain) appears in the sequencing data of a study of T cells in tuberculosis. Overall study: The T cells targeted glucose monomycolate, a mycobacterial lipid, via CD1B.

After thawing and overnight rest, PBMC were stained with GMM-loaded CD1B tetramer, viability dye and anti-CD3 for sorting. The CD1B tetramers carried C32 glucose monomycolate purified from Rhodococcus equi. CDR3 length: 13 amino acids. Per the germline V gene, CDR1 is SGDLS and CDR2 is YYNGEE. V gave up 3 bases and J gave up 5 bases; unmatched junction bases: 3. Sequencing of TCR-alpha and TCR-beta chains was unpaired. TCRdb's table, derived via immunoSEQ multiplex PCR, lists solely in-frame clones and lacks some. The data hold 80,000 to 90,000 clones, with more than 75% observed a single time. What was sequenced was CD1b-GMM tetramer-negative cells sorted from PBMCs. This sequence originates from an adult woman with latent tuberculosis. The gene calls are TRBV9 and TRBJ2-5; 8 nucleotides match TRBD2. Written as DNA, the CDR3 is TGTGCCAGCAGCGACGGGACTAGGGAGACCCAGTACTTC. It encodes CASSDGTRETQYF.